This TCR beta chain was documented in a study of cytomegalovirus exposure and HLA in healthy donors. The CDR3 loop spans 17 amino acids. V shed 1 base, J shed 4 bases, and the junction held 11 bases outside the gene matches. Germline loops: CDR1 MGHRA, CDR2 YSYEKL. Use of 60 Vbeta and 13 Jbeta primers characterized the PCR. Method: immunoSEQ multiplex PCR; TCRdb's copy keeps in-frame clones and lacks some. This sample has about 160,000 clones, with roughly 80% found just once. Turning to this clone: Antigen unknown.

Study-wide results and caveats: What was likely a sequencing artifact was a cluster of highly shared sequence variants. For most TCR beta V segments, an earlier analysis put the productive rate at about 87% or about 30% of the time.

This sequence joins TRBV4-1 and TRBJ2-7, with 9 bases aligning to TRBD2. Sequencing used PBMCs. The TCR comes from a boy aged 2 to 9 in good health and CMV-seronegative. CDR3 in amino acids: CASSQVDSGSSRYEQYF. CDR3 nucleotides: TGCGCCAGCAGCCAAGTTGATAGCGGGAGCTCGCGATACGAGCAGTACTTC.